A selection of T cell receptor beta chains follows, all from one sample in a study of blood T cell repertoires in COVID-19. Assay: immunoSEQ multiplex PCR; the TCRdb copy retains only in-frame clones and omits some. The repertoire holds under 100,000 clones, with roughly 86% as singletons. Input material: peripheral blood. The receptors shown here come from a man in his 60s with acute or convalescent COVID-19. The CDR3 runs from the conserved cysteine through the conserved F or W. A D gene is named only where the DNA matches it firmly. Part of the rows lack a size; the others show once, few, many or a class for expanded clones.

v_call: TRBV27; d_call: -; j_call: TRBJ1-6; cdr3_length: 15; clone_size: -; cdr3_aa: CASRKTWQGNSPLHF; cdr3_nt: TGTGCCAGCAGGAAAACCTGGCAGGGAAATTCACCCCTCCACTTT
v_call: TRBV5-1; d_call: TRBD1; j_call: TRBJ2-2; cdr3_length: 15; clone_size: -; cdr3_aa: CASSKGQGGTGELFF; cdr3_nt: TGCGCCAGCAGCAAGGGACAGGGTGGGACCGGGGAGCTGTTTTTT
v_call: TRBV28; d_call: -; j_call: TRBJ2-1; cdr3_length: 12; clone_size: -; cdr3_aa: CASSSVGTQAVF; cdr3_nt: TGTGCCAGCAGTTCAGTAGGGACACAAGCGGTCTTC
v_call: TRBV25-1; d_call: TRBD1; j_call: TRBJ2-1; cdr3_length: 14; clone_size: -; cdr3_aa: CASSTGTGAYEQFF; cdr3_nt: TGTGCCAGCAGTACCGGGACAGGGGCATATGAGCAGTTCTTC
v_call: TRBV18; d_call: -; j_call: TRBJ1-2; cdr3_length: 15; clone_size: -; cdr3_aa: CASSPPPGEARGYTF; cdr3_nt: TGTGCCAGCTCACCCCCCCCCGGGGAGGCGCGGGGCTACACCTTC
v_call: TRBV3-1/TRBV3-2; d_call: -; j_call: TRBJ2-2; cdr3_length: 15; clone_size: -; cdr3_aa: CASSPQPSYTGELFF; cdr3_nt: TGTGCCAGCAGCCCCCAGCCTAGTTATACCGGGGAGCTGTTTTTT
v_call: TRBV2; d_call: TRBD1; j_call: TRBJ1-5; cdr3_length: 13; clone_size: few; cdr3_aa: CASSGQGGQPQHF; cdr3_nt: TGTGCCAGCAGTGGACAGGGCGGACAGCCCCAGCATTTT
v_call: TRBV5-4; d_call: -; j_call: TRBJ1-3; cdr3_length: 16; clone_size: -; cdr3_aa: CASSSGGLSSGNTIYF; cdr3_nt: TGTGCCAGCAGCTCCGGCGGACTTAGCTCTGGAAACACCATATATTTT
v_call: TRBV10-1; d_call: TRBD2; j_call: TRBJ2-3; cdr3_length: 15; clone_size: -; cdr3_aa: CASSRLAGASDTQYF; cdr3_nt: TGCGCCAGCAGTAGACTAGCGGGAGCGTCGGATACGCAGTATTTT
v_call: TRBV7-8; d_call: TRBD1; j_call: TRBJ1-2; cdr3_length: 15; clone_size: few; cdr3_aa: CASSLGQGYNYGYTF; cdr3_nt: TGTGCCAGCAGCTTAGGACAGGGATACAACTATGGCTACACCTTC
v_call: TRBV7-9; d_call: -; j_call: TRBJ1-2; cdr3_length: 16; clone_size: -; cdr3_aa: CASSFSFLRNEGGYTF; cdr3_nt: TGTGCCAGCAGCTTCTCGTTCTTGCGGAATGAAGGTGGCTACACCTTC
v_call: TRBV6-5; d_call: -; j_call: TRBJ2-1; cdr3_length: 14; clone_size: -; cdr3_aa: CASRSGVAYNEQFF; cdr3_nt: TGTGCCAGCAGGTCGGGAGTCGCGTACAATGAGCAGTTCTTC
v_call: TRBV5-6; d_call: -; j_call: TRBJ1-2; cdr3_length: 14; clone_size: -; cdr3_aa: CASSVRTANYGYTF; cdr3_nt: TGTGCCAGCAGCGTACGGACAGCTAACTATGGCTACACCTTC
v_call: TRBV9; d_call: -; j_call: TRBJ1-4; cdr3_length: 14; clone_size: -; cdr3_aa: CASSAGHRIEKLFF; cdr3_nt: TGTGCCAGCAGCGCCGGACACCGTATTGAAAAACTGTTTTTT
v_call: TRBV21-1; d_call: -; j_call: TRBJ2-7; cdr3_length: 15; clone_size: -; cdr3_aa: CASSKGTGNLNEQYF; cdr3_nt: TGTGCCAGCAGCAAAGGGACAGGGAATCTCAACGAGCAGTACTTC
v_call: TRBV5-8; d_call: -; j_call: TRBJ2-5; cdr3_length: 15; clone_size: -; cdr3_aa: CASSLKLSRWETQYF; cdr3_nt: TGTGCCAGCAGCTTGAAACTATCAAGGTGGGAGACCCAGTACTTC
v_call: TRBV19; d_call: TRBD2; j_call: TRBJ2-1; cdr3_length: 15; clone_size: -; cdr3_aa: CASIHTSGDYNEQFF; cdr3_nt: TGTGCCAGTATTCATACTAGCGGGGATTACAATGAGCAGTTCTTC
v_call: TRBV3-1/TRBV3-2; d_call: TRBD2; j_call: TRBJ2-7; cdr3_length: 14; clone_size: -; cdr3_aa: CASSQTSGAYEQYF; cdr3_nt: TGTGCCAGCAGCCAGACTAGCGGGGCCTACGAGCAGTACTTC
v_call: TRBV6-5; d_call: TRBD1; j_call: TRBJ1-3; cdr3_length: 14; clone_size: -; cdr3_aa: CASSATGPGNTIYF; cdr3_nt: TGTGCCAGCAGCGCGACAGGGCCTGGAAACACCATATATTTT
v_call: TRBV18; d_call: TRBD2; j_call: TRBJ2-1; cdr3_length: 15; clone_size: once; cdr3_aa: CASSPPGLALNEQFF; cdr3_nt: TGTGCCAGCTCACCACCGGGACTAGCGCTTAATGAGCAGTTCTTC
v_call: TRBV6-5; d_call: -; j_call: TRBJ2-1; cdr3_length: 15; clone_size: -; cdr3_aa: CASSYLGGIYNEQFF; cdr3_nt: TGTGCCAGCAGTTACTTGGGGGGTATCTACAATGAGCAGTTCTTC
v_call: TRBV7-2; d_call: -; j_call: TRBJ1-1; cdr3_length: 13; clone_size: few; cdr3_aa: CASSLVSETEAFF; cdr3_nt: TGTGCCAGCAGCTTAGTGTCAGAAACTGAAGCTTTCTTT
v_call: TRBV5-1; d_call: TRBD2; j_call: TRBJ2-1; cdr3_length: 16; clone_size: once; cdr3_aa: CASSLWGLAGGNEQFF; cdr3_nt: TGCGCCAGCAGCTTGTGGGGACTAGCGGGAGGCAATGAGCAGTTCTTC
v_call: TRBV5-6; d_call: TRBD1; j_call: TRBJ2-1; cdr3_length: 14; clone_size: -; cdr3_aa: CASSRTGVLDEQFF; cdr3_nt: TGTGCCAGCAGCCGGACAGGGGTTTTGGATGAGCAGTTCTTC
v_call: TRBV28; d_call: -; j_call: TRBJ1-1; cdr3_length: 16; clone_size: -; cdr3_aa: CASSAPRGVVDTEAFF; cdr3_nt: TGTGCCAGCAGTGCCCCGCGGGGGGTGGTAGACACTGAAGCTTTCTTT
v_call: TRBV6-1; d_call: TRBD1; j_call: TRBJ1-5; cdr3_length: 18; clone_size: -; cdr3_aa: CASSEYGTGTGFNQPQHF; cdr3_nt: TGTGCCAGCAGTGAGTACGGGACCGGGACAGGGTTCAATCAGCCCCAGCATTTT
v_call: TRBV2; d_call: TRBD1; j_call: TRBJ1-5; cdr3_length: 14; clone_size: few; cdr3_aa: CASSPGQGNQPQHF; cdr3_nt: TGTGCCAGCAGCCCCGGACAGGGGAATCAGCCCCAGCATTTT
v_call: TRBV28; d_call: TRBD2; j_call: TRBJ2-1; cdr3_length: 15; clone_size: -; cdr3_aa: CASSSGTSGLYEQFF; cdr3_nt: TGTGCCAGCAGTTCCGGGACTAGCGGACTTTATGAGCAGTTCTTC
v_call: TRBV6-2/TRBV6-3; d_call: -; j_call: TRBJ1-5; cdr3_length: 14; clone_size: -; cdr3_aa: CASSGGQFNQPQHF; cdr3_nt: TGTGCCAGCAGCGGTGGGCAATTCAATCAGCCCCAGCATTTT
v_call: TRBV29-1; d_call: -; j_call: TRBJ2-7; cdr3_length: 12; clone_size: once; cdr3_aa: CSVSQGINEQYF; cdr3_nt: TGCAGCGTGTCACAGGGTATCAACGAGCAGTACTTC
v_call: TRBV15; d_call: -; j_call: TRBJ2-1; cdr3_length: 14; clone_size: -; cdr3_aa: CATSVIGVYNEQFF; cdr3_nt: TGTGCCACCAGCGTCATAGGGGTTTACAATGAGCAGTTCTTC
v_call: TRBV19; d_call: TRBD1; j_call: TRBJ2-7; cdr3_length: 14; clone_size: -; cdr3_aa: CASSLRDSSYEQYF; cdr3_nt: TGTGCCAGTAGTCTTCGGGACAGTTCCTACGAGCAGTACTTC
v_call: TRBV28; d_call: -; j_call: TRBJ1-1; cdr3_length: 12; clone_size: once; cdr3_aa: CATEGLNTEAFF; cdr3_nt: TGTGCCACGGAGGGTTTGAACACTGAAGCTTTCTTT
v_call: TRBV19; d_call: TRBD1; j_call: TRBJ1-2; cdr3_length: 13; clone_size: -; cdr3_aa: CASQTGADYGYTF; cdr3_nt: TGTGCCAGCCAGACAGGGGCCGACTATGGCTACACCTTC
v_call: TRBV7-2; d_call: -; j_call: TRBJ1-1; cdr3_length: 14; clone_size: -; cdr3_aa: CASSQTAENTEAFF; cdr3_nt: TGTGCCAGCAGCCAGACAGCAGAGAACACTGAAGCTTTCTTT
v_call: TRBV5-1; d_call: -; j_call: TRBJ1-2; cdr3_length: 14; clone_size: -; cdr3_aa: CASSWGVSGNGYTF; cdr3_nt: TGCGCCAGCAGCTGGGGGGTTAGCGGGAATGGCTACACCTTC